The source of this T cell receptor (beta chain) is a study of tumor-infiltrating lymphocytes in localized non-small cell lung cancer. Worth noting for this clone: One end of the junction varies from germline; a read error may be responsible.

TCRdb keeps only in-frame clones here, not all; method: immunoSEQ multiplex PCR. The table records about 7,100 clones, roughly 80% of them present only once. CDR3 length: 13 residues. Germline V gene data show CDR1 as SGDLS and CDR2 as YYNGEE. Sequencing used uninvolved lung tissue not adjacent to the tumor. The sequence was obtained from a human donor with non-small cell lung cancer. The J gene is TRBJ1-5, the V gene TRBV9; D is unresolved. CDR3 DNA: TGTGCCAGCAGCGTAGGGCTTAATCGGCCCCAGCATTTT. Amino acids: CASSVGLNRPQHF.